This TCR beta chain was sequenced during a study of blood T cells in healthy people across ages. Study results and limitations: Changes in expanded clonotypes were possibly confounded, as the CMV status of donors was unknown.

Comment on this clonotype: What it binds is unknown.

The V gene end was trimmed by 4 bases and the J gene end by 5 bases; junction bases not matched to a gene: 3. The CDR3 covers 14 residues. CDR1 SQVTM and CDR2 ANQGSEA come from the germline V gene. A J-beta primer mix and a sample-barcoded 5' primer were used in a second PCR of about 7 to 12 cycles. MiXCR was run by TCRdb on the 5' RACE reads, yielding one entry per CDR3 protein. The data show 1.6 million or so distinct CDR3 sequences, roughly a third seen once. The receptor comes from a woman aged 25-40 years in good health. Sequences were obtained from blood. This rearrangement joins TRBV29-1 to TRBJ1-4; 11 positions match TRBD1. CDR3 in DNA: TGCAGCGTTGGCTGGACAGGGGGCAATGAAAAACTGTTTTTT. It yields the protein CSVGWTGGNEKLFF.